The 14 T cell receptor beta chains listed next were all sequenced from one sample in a study of glioma-infiltrating T cells. TCR alpha and beta CDR3 regions were amplified from RNA using iRepertoire nested multiplex PCR. TCRdb fed the multiplex PCR reads into MiXCR, producing one record per CDR3 protein. Among about 140,000 distinct CDR3 sequences, roughly 43% were seen once, and the ten largest hold about 18%. The specimen was glioma tissue, nonneoplastic brain tissue, or PBMCs (not recorded which). These receptor sequences come from a human donor with low-grade glioma or glioblastoma, undergoing nonglioma brain surgery, or in good health (not recorded which).

This chain uses TRBV2 with TRBJ1-6; D not resolved. The V gene's germline CDR1 is SNHLY and CDR2 FYNNEI. Deletions cut 2 bases from V and 17 bases from J, with 13 bases between. CDR3 length: 12 residues. The CDR3 DNA reads TGTGCCAGCAGTGAAATCACGTCTTATTTCCACTTT. Its translation is CASSEITSYFHF.

This chain uses TRBV4-1 with TRBJ2-1; D possibly corresponds to TRBD1 (6 bases). Germline V gene data show CDR1 as MGHRA and CDR2 as YSYEKL. The CDR3 contains 13 residues. V lost 5 bases to trimming and J lost 4 bases, with 9 bases between them. This chain's CDR3 is CASSLQGYNEQFF. DNA of the CDR3: TGCGCCAGCAGCTTGCAGGGGTACAATGAGCAGTTCTTC.

This chain connects TRBV6-2 or TRBV6-3 to TRBJ2-3; maybe TRBD1 (5 bases). In germline, CDR1 is MNHEY, CDR2 SVGEGT. The CDR3 has 16 amino acids. V was trimmed by 2 bases and J by 3 bases, leaving 15 bases between them. CDR3 sequence: CASSYGHRTRTDTQYF. CDR3 nucleotides: TGTGCCAGCAGTTACGGACATCGAACGAGGACAGATACGCAGTATTTT.

The rearrangement links TRBV2 to TRBJ2-5, with D perhaps TRBD1 (6 bases). Germline loops: CDR1 SNHLY, CDR2 FYNNEI. The CDR3 extends over 13 amino acids. V gave up 6 bases and J gave up 2 bases, with 10 bases separating them. The CDR3 loop is CASSAGVQETQYF. The CDR3 DNA reads as TGTGCCAGCAGCGCAGGGGTGCAAGAGACCCAGTACTTC. The entire variable domain, with the rest obtained from reference TRBV2 and TRBJ2-5, is as follows: EPEVTQTPSHQVTQMGQEVILRCVPISNHLYFYWYRQILGQKVEFLVSFYNNEISEKSEIFDDQFSVERPDGSNFTLKIRSTKLEDSAMYFCASSAGVQETQYFGPGTRLLVL.

The chain employs TRBV2 and TRBJ1-2; D gene unclear. V was clipped by 2 bases and J by 5 bases, with 15 bases between them. The CDR3 extends over 15 amino acids. Germline lookup yields CDR1 SNHLY and CDR2 FYNNEI. CDR3 in amino acids: CASSEFKAALYGYTF. The CDR3 DNA reads as TGTGCCAGCAGTGAATTCAAGGCAGCGCTATATGGCTACACCTTC. The variable domain in full, completed from reference TRBV2 and TRBJ1-2, reads EPEVTQTPSHQVTQMGQEVILRCVPISNHLYFYWYRQILGQKVEFLVSFYNNEISEKSEIFDDQFSVERPDGSNFTLKIRSTKLEDSAMYFCASSEFKAALYGYTFGSGTRLTVV.

This clonotype appeared once. The chain combines TRBV5-1 with TRBJ2-1, with 7 bases aligning to TRBD2. The CDR3 is 15 residues long. V gave up 0 bases and J gave up 10 bases; unmatched junction bases: 10. The germline gives CDR1 SGHRS, CDR2 YFSETQ. CDR3 DNA: TGCGCCAGCAGCTTGGATTATACTAGCGTAGGAGAGCAGTTCTTC. Encoded protein: CASSLDYTSVGEQFF. The variable domain in full, with the rest retrieved from reference TRBV5-1 and TRBJ2-1, is KAGVTQTPRYLIKTRGQQVTLSCSPISGHRSVSWYQQTPGQGLQFLFEYFSETQRNKGNFPGRFSGRQFSNSRSEMNVSTLELGDSALYLCASSLDYTSVGEQFFGPGTRLTVL.

This clonotype was recorded a few times. The genes are TRBV10-1 and TRBJ2-1; D is perhaps TRBD2 (6 bases). The CDR3 sequence is 16 residues long. The V end was cut by 0 bases, the J end by 0 bases, with 9 bases between. The germline V gene encodes CDR1 WNHNN and CDR2 SYGVQD (reference sequence). The CDR3 loop is CASSESGGSSYNEQFF. CDR3 sequence (DNA): TGCGCCAGCAGTGAGTCGGGGGGTAGCTCCTACAATGAGCAGTTCTTC.

This clonotype was seen a handful of times. The chain has TRBV2 and TRBJ2-5, with TRBD2 matching over 7 bases. This CDR3 comprises 13 residues. V dropped 5 bases and J dropped 5; count of bases not matched to a gene: 5. The V gene's germline CDR1 is SNHLY and CDR2 FYNNEI. As DNA, the CDR3 is TGTGCCAGCAGTCAGACTAGCTTTGAGACCCAGTACTTC. Protein sequence: CASSQTSFETQYF.

This sequence joins TRBV6-1 and TRBJ2-5; 10 bases match TRBD2. CDR3 length: 14 residues. Trimming took 6 bases from V and 6 from J; bases not matched to a gene: 7. Germline loops: CDR1 MNHNS, CDR2 SASEGT. CDR3 amino acids: CASSVLAGGQTQYF. Written as DNA, the CDR3 is TGTGCCAGCAGCGTATTAGCGGGGGGACAGACCCAGTACTTC.

The chain joins TRBV4-2 to TRBJ2-1, with 11 bases aligning to TRBD2. This CDR3 comprises 16 residues. Germline-derived CDR1 and CDR2 are LGHNA and YNFKEQ. The junction had 1 base not matched to a gene; V was cut back by 1 base and J by 2 bases. The CDR3 protein is CASSQASGGPYNEQFF. The CDR3 bases are TGTGCCAGCAGCCAAGCTAGCGGGGGGCCCTACAATGAGCAGTTCTTC.

The chain couples TRBV18 to TRBJ1-2; perhaps TRBD1 as D (5 bases). CDR3 length equals 16 residues. V was cut by 4 bases and J by 4 bases, with 19 bases left in between. Germline CDR1 KGHSH, CDR2 LQKENI. The chain's CDR3 is CASSLRGEQEGYGYTF. In DNA form, the CDR3 reads TGTGCCAGCTCACTCCGGGGGGAGCAAGAAGGCTATGGCTACACCTTC.

This clonotype was found many times. The chain carries TRBV20-1 and TRBJ1-1, with D possibly matching TRBD1 (6 bases). The CDR3 totals 13 residues. Trimming shortened V by 3 bases and J by 2 bases, and 10 bases separated the two germline ends. Germline V gene lookup returns CDR1 DFQATT and CDR2 SNEGSKA (reference sequence). The CDR3 region is CSARVDSNTEAFF. The CDR3 coding sequence is TGCAGTGCTAGGGTGGACAGTAACACTGAAGCTTTCTTT.

The rearrangement links TRBV6-1 to TRBJ1-2; 11 bases are shared with TRBD1. V lost 6 bases and J lost 0; bases outside the gene matches: 0. This CDR3 is built from 14 residues. Germline values: CDR1 MNHNS, CDR2 SASEGT. The CDR3: CASRDRGPNYGYTF. The CDR3 DNA reads TGTGCCAGCAGGGACAGGGGGCCTAACTATGGCTACACCTTC.

Many counts were recorded for this clonotype. The chain has TRBV6-1 and TRBJ2-3; D is perhaps TRBD1 or TRBD2 (6 bases each). The germline gives CDR1 MNHNS, CDR2 SASEGT. The CDR3 totals 14 residues. V lost 5 bases, J lost 2 bases, and 11 bases lay in between. The CDR3 nucleotides read TGTGCCAGCAGTTATTGGGGGGCCACAGATACGCAGTATTTT. Translated: CASSYWGATDTQYF.